This TCR beta chain appears in the sequencing data of a study of CD8 T cells in ankylosing spondylitis. Findings of the study overall: There was a TCR beta motif, made of several highly homologous variants, that appeared characteristic of ankylosing spondylitis blood.

Quantitative barcoded 5'-RACE was used to prepare TCR beta libraries. TCRdb passed the 5' RACE reads through MiXCR, listing each CDR3 protein once. This sample has around 480,000 distinct CDR3 sequences, with roughly a sixth found just once. V dropped 3 bases and J dropped 1; count of bases not matched to a gene: 1. The germline V gene has CDR1 SGHRS and CDR2 YFSETQ. This CDR3 is 15 amino acids long. This clonotype showed up many times. Its antigen is as yet unknown. Sequencing input: blood, either unsorted or a sorted T cell fraction (not recorded which). V usage is TRBV5-1 and J usage is TRBJ2-1, with TRBD2 matching over 10 bases. This clonotype was sampled from a male donor with ankylosing spondylitis. CDR3 nucleotides: TGCGCCAGCAGCTCAGCGGGAGGGTCCTACAATGAGCAGTTCTTC. Translating it yields CASSSAGGSYNEQFF.